What follows are 27 T cell receptor beta chains derived from one specimen sequenced in a study of CD8 T cells in Susac syndrome. RNA was extracted with the RNeasy kit, and a quantity of roughly 0.5 to 1 ug was reverse transcribed using random hexamers. TCRdb reprocessed the immunoSEQ multiplex PCR reads with MiXCR, giving one entry per CDR3 protein. The sample lists about 280,000 distinct CDR3 sequences, more than 75% occurring once. Sequencing was done on a sample of CD8+ T cells from PBMCs. The source is a human donor with multiple sclerosis.

V is TRBV10-2 and J is TRBJ2-1; 12 bases agree with TRBD2. Losses at the gene ends were 5 bases for V and 8 bases for J; bases not matched to a gene: 7. The CDR3 runs 15 residues. Germline lookup yields CDR1 WSHSY and CDR2 SAAADI. The CDR3 DNA follows: TGCGCCAGCAGTTGGACTAGCGGGACTTCCGATGAGCAGTTCTTC. It codes for CASSWTSGTSDEQFF.

About this clonotype itself: At one boundary the junction diverges from the germline segment, which might be a read error. This chain connects TRBV20-1 to TRBJ2-3; 12 bases align to TRBD2. This CDR3 spans 17 amino acids. The germline CDR1 and CDR2 sequences are DFQATT and SNEGSKA (reference sequence). The CDR3 bases are TGCAGTGCTAGAGACCATTCGACTAGCGGGAGAACAGATACGCAATATTTT. Translated, it gives CSARDHSTSGRTDTQYF.

The chain combines TRBV27 with TRBJ1-2, with D perhaps matching TRBD1 (6 bases). The germline V gene has CDR1 MNHEY and CDR2 SMNVEV (reference sequence). The CDR3 covers 14 residues. V lost 3 bases, J lost 8 bases, and 16 bases lay in between. CDR3 amino acids: CASSLTGTLGGYTF. The CDR3 region has the DNA TGTGCCAGCAGTTTGACCGGGACATTAGGGGGCTACACCTTC.

The rearrangement links TRBV9 to TRBJ2-5; D possibly corresponds to TRBD2 (6 bases). This CDR3 spans 15 amino acids. CDR1 and CDR2 from the germline V gene are SGDLS and YYNGEE. V gave up 0 bases and J gave up 2 bases, with 11 bases separating them. The CDR3 is CASSVDGRPQETQYF. CDR3 bases: TGTGCCAGCAGCGTAGACGGGAGACCTCAAGAGACCCAGTACTTC.

V and J are TRBV19 and TRBJ2-6; D unresolved. CDR1 is LNHDA and CDR2 is SQIVND in the germline V gene (reference sequence). V dropped 7 bases and J dropped 0 bases, with 7 bases sitting between them. The CDR3 covers 14 residues. The CDR3 DNA reads TGTGCCAGTACAGACAACTCTGGGGCCAACGTCCTGACTTTC. Protein product: CASTDNSGANVLTF. Full variable domain (remainder filled in from reference TRBV19 and TRBJ2-6): DGGITQSPKYLFRKEGQNVTLSCEQNLNHDAMYWYRQDPGQGLRLIYYSQIVNDFQKGDIAEGYSVSREKKESFPLTVTSAQKNPTAFYLCASTDNSGANVLTFGAGSRLTVL.

The chain employs TRBV10-3 and TRBJ2-4; D uncertain. The CDR3 is 14 residues long. V gave up 3 bases and J gave up 0 bases, with 6 bases separating them. The V gene's germline CDR1 is ENHRY and CDR2 SYGVKD. CDR3 nucleotides: TGTGCCATCAGTGATGGTCTAGCCAAAAACATTCAGTACTTC. Translated: CAISDGLAKNIQYF.

This clonotype was observed a handful of times. V is TRBV9 and J is TRBJ2-3; D uncertain. V gave up 7 bases and J gave up 3 bases, with 3 bases separating them. This CDR3 spans 10 amino acids. CDR1 SGDLS and CDR2 YYNGEE come from the germline V gene. The CDR3 DNA sequence: TGTGCCAGCGGGACAGATACGCAGTATTTT. Translation: CASGTDTQYF. Filled out from reference TRBV9 and TRBJ2-3, the complete variable domain reads DSGVTQTPKHLITATGQRVTLRCSPRSGDLSVYWYQQSLDQGLQFLIQYYNGEERAKGNILERFSAQQFPDLHSELNLSSLELGDSALYFCASGTDTQYFGPGTRLTVL.

V and J are TRBV6-5 and TRBJ1-5, with TRBD1 identical over 7 bases. Germline V gives CDR1 MNHEY, CDR2 SVGAGI. After removal of 4 bases from V and 7 bases from J, the junction contained 10 bases not matched to a gene. CDR3 length: 15 residues. The CDR3 coding sequence is TGTGCCAGCAGTTTCTCGGGGACAGTCGGACAGCCCCAGCATTTT. Translating gives CASSFSGTVGQPQHF.

The chain is built from TRBV10-3 and TRBJ2-1, with TRBD2 matching 7 bases. The CDR3 sequence is 13 residues long. In germline, CDR1 is ENHRY, CDR2 SYGVKD. With V trimmed by 0 bases and J by 7 bases, 0 bases remained unmatched. The CDR3 region is CAISESSGNEQFF. In DNA, the CDR3 is TGTGCCATCAGTGAGTCTAGCGGGAATGAGCAGTTCTTC.

The V gene is TRBV7-3, the J gene TRBJ1-6; perhaps TRBD1 as D (5 bases). V lost 2 bases and J 10 bases, leaving 15 bases between the germline ends. This CDR3 has 15 residues. Germline V gene data show CDR1 as SGHTA and CDR2 as FQGTGA. The CDR3 nucleotides are TGTGCCAGCAGCTTAGGGGGAGGCGGGAGCTCACCCCTCCACTTT. Protein: CASSLGGGGSSPLHF.

The count of this clonotype is one. V gene TRBV5-1 combines with J gene TRBJ1-1; 8 bases align to TRBD1. CDR3 length equals 16 residues. The junction had 4 bases not matched to a gene; V was cut back by 0 bases and J by 0 bases. Looked up from germline, CDR1 is SGHRS and CDR2 is YFSETQ. The CDR3: CASSLEDRAMNTEAFF. Here the CDR3 DNA reads TGCGCCAGCAGCTTGGAGGACAGGGCGATGAACACTGAAGCTTTCTTT.

The chain employs TRBV13 and TRBJ2-7; 7 bases align to TRBD1. Losses at the gene ends were 4 bases for V and 1 base for J; bases not matched to a gene: 4. CDR1 is PRHDT, CDR2 FYEKMQ, per germline (reference sequence). The CDR3 runs 14 residues. The CDR3 protein is CASSYRGTSYEQYF. CDR3 sequence (DNA): TGTGCCAGCAGCTACAGGGGAACTTCCTACGAGCAGTACTTC.

The V gene is TRBV20-1, the J gene TRBJ1-3, with D uncertain. CDR3 size: 11 residues. The germline CDR1 and CDR2 sequences are DFQATT and SNEGSKA (reference sequence). In nucleotides, the CDR3 is TGCAGCTTCTTGTGGGCTGGGGACATATATTTT. Translated: CSFLWAGDIYF.

This clonotype appeared a single time. The chain has TRBV14 and TRBJ2-1; 9 positions agree with TRBD2. Germline V lookup: CDR1 SGHDN, CDR2 FVKESK. J lost 3 bases, V lost 3 bases, and 6 bases had no gene match. The CDR3 runs to 16 residues. CDR3 nucleotides: TGTGCCAGCAGCCACGGGGGACTAGCCTTCTACAATGAGCAGTTCTTC. As protein: CASSHGGLAFYNEQFF.

The rearrangement uses TRBV13 and TRBJ2-7, with 9 bases matching TRBD2. The germline V gene has CDR1 PRHDT and CDR2 FYEKMQ (reference sequence). J lost 0 bases, V lost 5 bases, and 8 bases had no gene match. The CDR3 has 16 residues. CDR3 in amino acids: CASSAPSGKSSYEQYF. The CDR3 region has the DNA TGTGCCAGCAGCGCCCCTAGCGGGAAGAGCTCCTACGAGCAGTACTTC.

The gene calls are TRBV27 and TRBJ1-1, with no clear D. CDR3 length: 15 residues. The V gene's germline CDR1 is MNHEY and CDR2 SMNVEV (reference sequence). V was cut by 5 bases and J by 2 bases, with 15 bases left in between. This CDR3 reads CASSPVGVGNTEAFF. CDR3 nucleotide sequence: TGTGCCAGCAGTCCGGTCGGGGTAGGAAACACTGAAGCTTTCTTT.

The chain carries TRBV28 and TRBJ2-7, with unresolved D. Germline V gives CDR1 MDHEN, CDR2 SYDVKM. V was clipped by 0 bases and J by 7 bases, with 7 bases between them. CDR3 length equals 12 residues. This chain's CDR3 is CASSLWLGEQYF. In nucleotides, the CDR3 is TGTGCCAGCAGTTTATGGCTGGGAGAGCAGTACTTC.

The V gene is TRBV12-3 or TRBV12-4, the J gene TRBJ2-5; 10 nucleotides match TRBD2. CDR3 length: 15 amino acids. The junction had 10 bases not matched to a gene; V was cut back by 3 bases and J by 9 bases. CDR3 sequence reads: CASSFRTGLAEPQYF. CDR3 nucleotide sequence: TGTGCCAGCAGTTTCCGTACTGGACTAGCGGAGCCCCAGTACTTC.

This clonotype showed up just a few times. CDR3 DNA sequence: TGTGCCAGCAGCGGGGATGCCCAAGAGACCCAGTACTTC. Residues: CASSGDAQETQYF. The chain employs TRBV9 and TRBJ2-5; D remains unclear. V shed 3 bases and J shed 1 base, with 7 bases lying between them. CDR3 size: 13 residues. Germline V gene lookup returns CDR1 SGDLS and CDR2 YYNGEE.

The V gene is TRBV18, the J gene TRBJ1-1; D perhaps matches TRBD1 (6 bases). CDR1 is KGHSH and CDR2 is LQKENI in the germline V gene. CDR3 length equals 16 residues. The germline V and J ends were trimmed by 0 bases and 1 base, with 12 bases remaining between them. CDR3 sequence (DNA): TGTGCCAGCTCACCACCCAAGGGGGGGAGGAACACTGAAGCTTTCTTT. Residues: CASSPPKGGRNTEAFF.

The V call is TRBV4-1, the J call TRBJ1-1, with D uncertain. From germline, CDR1 is MGHRA and CDR2 YSYEKL. Trimming left V 0 bases short and J 2 bases short, with 7 bases between. The CDR3 is 14 residues long. DNA for the CDR3: TGCGCCAGCAGCCAAGAACGGGGTAACACTGAAGCTTTCTTT. Its translation: CASSQERGNTEAFF.

This clonotype has more than one count but fewer than ten. The chain carries TRBV21-1 and TRBJ2-4. TRBV21-1 represents a pseudogene. This CDR3 region has 15 residues. CDR3 nucleotide sequence: TGTGCCACCGTACGGGCTGGGGAAAAGAAGGGCATTCAGTACTTC. This gives the protein CATVRAGEKKGIQYF.

The chain has TRBV12-3 or TRBV12-4 and TRBJ1-1; a possible D gene is TRBD1 (5 bases). This CDR3 contains 14 residues. V was pared by 5 bases and J by 1 base, with 11 bases between. CDR3 nucleotide sequence: TGTGCCAGCAGTGGCCATAGGGGGAACACTGAAGCTTTCTTT. This codes for CASSGHRGNTEAFF.

CDR3 amino acids: CASSQVELNQPQHF. Here the CDR3 DNA reads TGCGCCAGCAGCCAAGTAGAGTTGAATCAGCCCCAGCATTTT. The gene calls are TRBV4-1 and TRBJ1-5; no clear D gene. CDR3 length: 14 amino acids. Germline CDR1 MGHRA, CDR2 YSYEKL. The V gene lost 1 base and the J gene lost 4 bases, with 8 bases spanning the gap.

The chain links TRBV27 to TRBJ2-3; 11 bases agree with TRBD2. CDR1 and CDR2 (germline): MNHEY, SMNVEV (reference sequence). Germline trimming cut 5 bases from V and 1 base from J; bases unmatched to any gene: 2. The CDR3 is 15 amino acids. CDR3 sequence (DNA): TGTGCCAGCAGTCTAGCGGGAGGACGCACAGATACGCAGTATTTT. It codes for CASSLAGGRTDTQYF.

The chain employs TRBV14 and TRBJ2-5, with a weak D call TRBD2 (6 bases). Trimming took 3 bases from V and 3 from J, leaving 20 bases between them. Per the germline V gene, CDR1 is SGHDN and CDR2 is FVKESK. This CDR3 is 17 amino acids long. The CDR3 is CASSHTVLAGPKETQYF. In nucleotides, the CDR3 is TGTGCCAGCAGCCACACAGTTTTGGCGGGGCCAAAAGAGACCCAGTACTTC.

The chain combines TRBV7-9 with TRBJ2-7; D unclear. The CDR3 is 10 residues long. Germline V lookup: CDR1 SEHNR, CDR2 FQNEAQ (reference sequence). V was shortened by 3 bases and J by 5 bases, with 2 bases between the two germline ends. The DNA for the CDR3 is TGTGCCAGCAGCTTTGACGAGCAGTACTTC. It encodes CASSFDEQYF.